Below, 29 T cell receptor beta chains from the same sample are listed, as sequenced in a study of blood T cell repertoires in COVID-19. The method was immunoSEQ multiplex PCR; TCRdb's version includes in-frame clones alone and lacks a portion of them. This sample has some 350,000 clones; roughly 87% occur once, and the top ten carry about 2.7%. The specimen sequenced was PBMCs or T cells enriched from blood (not recorded which). The receptor set was obtained from a woman younger than 45 who had recovered from COVID-19.

This sequence joins TRBV7-6 and TRBJ1-2; weak D call: TRBD1 (6 bases). V lost 5 bases and J 4 bases, leaving 11 bases between the germline ends. The germline V gene encodes CDR1 SGHVS and CDR2 FNYEAQ. The CDR3 covers 13 residues. The CDR3 DNA sequence: TGTGCCAGCAGCCCGGACAGCTCCTATGGCTACACCTTC. This translates into CASSPDSSYGYTF.

The CDR3 is CASSLSAGGRNTIYF. The CDR3 nucleotides read TGTGCCAGCAGTCTTTCCGCCGGGGGGCGAAACACCATATATTTT. The rearrangement links TRBV27 to TRBJ1-3; D is perhaps TRBD1 (6 bases). Germline V lookup: CDR1 MNHEY, CDR2 SMNVEV (reference sequence). The CDR3 length is 15 residues. V gave up 5 bases and J gave up 5 bases, with 16 bases separating them.

V and J are TRBV2 and TRBJ2-5, with 8 bases fitting TRBD2. V lost 4 bases to trimming and J lost 2 bases; unmatched junction nucleotides: 9. Germline values: CDR1 SNHLY, CDR2 FYNNEI. This CDR3 is built from 16 residues. DNA of the CDR3: TGTGCCAGCAGTGGGGCTAGCGGGCTGATTCAAGAGACCCAGTACTTC. Translating it yields CASSGASGLIQETQYF. Drawing the rest from reference TRBV2 and TRBJ2-5, the complete variable domain is EPEVTQTPSHQVTQMGQEVILRCVPISNHLYFYWYRQILGQKVEFLVSFYNNEISEKSEIFDDQFSVERPDGSNFTLKIRSTKLEDSAMYFCASSGASGLIQETQYFGPGTRLLVL.

This clone appeared once. This chain connects TRBV7-3 to TRBJ2-5; 8 bases match TRBD2. The ends lost 3 bases at V and 5 bases at J; junction bases unmatched: 8. The CDR3 is 15 residues long. Germline V gene sequence: CDR1 SGHTA, CDR2 FQGTGA. The CDR3, as DNA: TGTGCCAGCAGCTTTGCGGGGGGCGGTTTTGAGACCCAGTACTTC. Its protein is CASSFAGGGFETQYF. Variable domain in full (rest from reference TRBV7-3 and TRBJ2-5): GAGVSQTPSNKVTEKGKYVELRCDPISGHTALYWYRQSLGQGPEFLIYFQGTGAADDSGLPNDRFFAVRPEGSVSTLKIQRTERGDSAVYLCASSFAGGGFETQYFGPGTRLLVL.

This clone has just one count. This chain joins TRBV15 and TRBJ2-1, with a tentative D call TRBD1 (6 bases). The CDR3 covers 13 residues. Trimming took off 0 bases at V and 7 bases at J, with 7 bases between the two ends. Germline assignment: CDR1 LNHNV and CDR2 YYDKDF (reference sequence). CDR3 region: CATSREQGNEQFF. The CDR3 nucleotides read TGTGCCACCAGCAGAGAACAGGGAAATGAGCAGTTCTTC. Filled out from reference TRBV15 and TRBJ2-1, the complete variable domain reads DAMVIQNPRYQVTQFGKPVTLSCSQTLNHNVMYWYQQKSSQAPKLLFHYYDKDFNNEADTPDNFQSRRPNTSFCFLDIRSPGLGDTAMYLCATSREQGNEQFFGPGTRLTVL.

This clone was observed once. This rearrangement joins TRBV11-2 to TRBJ1-1; the D gene is possibly TRBD1 (6 bases). V was cut by 3 bases and J by 0 bases, with 11 bases left in between. Germline V gene sequence: CDR1 SGHAT, CDR2 FQNNGV. The length of the CDR3 is 15 residues. The CDR3 reads CASSFLQGMNTEAFF. The CDR3 bases are TGTGCCAGCAGCTTCCTTCAGGGGATGAACACTGAAGCTTTCTTT.

The chain has TRBV28 and TRBJ2-7, with a tentative D call TRBD1 (5 bases). The CDR3 runs 13 residues. V shed 4 bases and J shed 3 bases, with 10 bases lying between them. CDR1 is MDHEN, CDR2 SYDVKM, per germline. The CDR3 loop is CASSSGHLYEQYF. The CDR3 DNA reads TGTGCCAGCAGTTCTGGACATCTCTACGAGCAGTACTTC.

The chain links TRBV6-5 to TRBJ1-1; 7 bases map to TRBD1. Germline V CDR1 and CDR2: MNHEY, SVGAGI. CDR3 size: 15 residues. V trimming: 0 bases; J trimming: 2 bases; junction bases outside the gene matches: 3. The CDR3 nucleotides are TGTGCCAGCAGTTACTCACAGGGGTTCAACACTGAAGCTTTCTTT. This codes for CASSYSQGFNTEAFF.

The chain is built from TRBV18 and TRBJ1-2; the match to TRBD1 covers 9 bases. This CDR3 is 13 amino acids long. V dropped 6 bases and J dropped 5; count of bases not matched to a gene: 4. Germline lookup yields CDR1 KGHSH and CDR2 LQKENI. In nucleotides, the CDR3 is TGTGCCAGCTCTACCGGGACAGGGTATGGCTACACCTTC. Translation gives CASSTGTGYGYTF.

The chain combines TRBV7-2 with TRBJ2-7; a possible D gene is TRBD2 (5 bases). The germline V gene encodes CDR1 SGHTA and CDR2 FQGNSA. The CDR3 loop spans 15 amino acids. The ends were cut back, 2 bases at V and 3 bases at J, with 14 bases in the middle. The CDR3 is CASSLLAQTYYEQYF. The CDR3 DNA follows: TGTGCCAGCAGCTTACTAGCTCAAACCTACTACGAGCAGTACTTC.

The rearrangement links TRBV7-9 to TRBJ2-1; D gene unclear. The CDR3 consists of 14 residues. V lost 1 base, J lost 0 bases, and 4 bases lay in between. Germline V CDR1 and CDR2: SEHNR, FQNEAQ (reference sequence). The CDR3: CASSLGSSYNEQFF. For the CDR3, the DNA is TGTGCCAGCAGCTTAGGTAGCTCCTACAATGAGCAGTTCTTC.

The rearrangement links TRBV7-8 to TRBJ1-5; 10 bases are shared with TRBD1. V trimming: 1 base; J trimming: 3 bases; junction bases outside the gene matches: 3. The germline V gene encodes CDR1 SGHVS and CDR2 FQNEAQ. The CDR3 is made up of 16 amino acids. The CDR3 region is CASSLGTGGDNQPQHF. CDR3 coding DNA: TGTGCCAGCAGCTTAGGGACAGGGGGGGACAATCAGCCCCAGCATTTT.

The chain carries TRBV6-5 and TRBJ1-2; 10 nucleotides line up with TRBD1. In germline, CDR1 is MNHEY, CDR2 SVGAGI. Germline trimming cut 2 bases from V and 1 base from J; bases unmatched to any gene: 4. This CDR3 has 16 residues. The CDR3 bases are TGTGCCAGCAGTTACGGACAGGGGGAACTTAACTATGGCTACACCTTC. It is translated as CASSYGQGELNYGYTF.

The J gene is TRBJ1-1, the V gene TRBV28; D is unresolved. This CDR3 contains 16 residues. Germline CDR1 and CDR2: MDHEN and SYDVKM. Trimming cost V 0 bases and J 1 base, with 12 bases left between them. The CDR3 DNA sequence: TGTGCCAGCAGTTTATGGACACTCGCCGGGAACACTGAAGCTTTCTTT. Translating it yields CASSLWTLAGNTEAFF.

This clone was seen repeatedly, ten times or more. The chain recombines TRBV6-5 with TRBJ1-1; 7 bases agree with TRBD1. The CDR3 runs 14 residues. Germline CDR1 and CDR2: MNHEY and SVGAGI. Trimming cost V 6 bases and J 5 bases; bases outside gene matches: 9. For the CDR3, the DNA is TGTGCCAGCAGATACCGACAGGGAGGAACTGAAGCTTTCTTT. Protein product: CASRYRQGGTEAFF.

This sequence joins TRBV4-1 and TRBJ2-1; 14 nucleotides match TRBD2. This CDR3 region has 17 residues. The junction had 6 bases not matched to a gene; V was cut back by 1 base and J by 7 bases. Germline loops: CDR1 MGHRA, CDR2 YSYEKL. The CDR3 protein is CASSQGTSGGKGNEQFF. CDR3 DNA sequence: TGCGCCAGCAGCCAAGGGACTAGCGGGGGGAAAGGGAATGAGCAGTTCTTC.

This sequence joins TRBV5-1 and TRBJ2-2, with 8 bases lining up with TRBD2. The germline V gene encodes CDR1 SGHRS and CDR2 YFSETQ. V gave up 0 bases and J gave up 4 bases; unmatched junction bases: 5. This CDR3 is built from 16 residues. CDR3 DNA: TGCGCCAGCAGCTTGGGAGGGACTAGTTTCACCGGGGAGCTGTTTTTT. Translation: CASSLGGTSFTGELFF.

In its sample, this clone was seen a few times. This rearrangement joins TRBV18 to TRBJ2-2; the match to TRBD2 covers 8 bases. The CDR3 contains 15 residues. Germline CDR1 KGHSH, CDR2 LQKENI. The V gene end was trimmed by 3 bases and the J gene end by 0 bases; junction bases not matched to a gene: 0. The CDR3 sequence: CASSPGLANTGELFF. Here the CDR3 DNA reads TGTGCCAGCTCACCGGGACTAGCGAACACCGGGGAGCTGTTTTTT.

V and J are TRBV18 and TRBJ2-7; 7 bases match TRBD2. The CDR3 totals 15 residues. The V and J ends lost 2 bases and 1 base, in that order; junction bases with no gene match: 5. Germline V lookup: CDR1 KGHSH, CDR2 LQKENI. DNA for the CDR3: TGTGCCAGCTCACCAGGCGCGGGACTATCCTACGAGCAGTACTTC. It yields the protein CASSPGAGLSYEQYF.

J is TRBJ2-7 and V is TRBV11-1; TRBD1 is a possible D gene (6 bases). V lost 9 bases, J lost 0 bases, and 15 bases lay in between. This CDR3 has 14 amino acids. Germline CDR1 and CDR2: SGHAT and FQDESV (reference sequence). The CDR3 loop is CASKYPDSSYEQYF. CDR3 sequence (DNA): TGTGCCAGTAAGTATCCGGACAGCTCCTACGAGCAGTACTTC.

This sequence joins TRBV5-1 and TRBJ2-2; possible D gene TRBD1, 5 bases. Germline V gene lookup returns CDR1 SGHRS and CDR2 YFSETQ. V shed 0 bases and J shed 4 bases, with 16 bases lying between them. This CDR3 comprises 17 residues. In DNA form, the CDR3 reads TGCGCCAGCAGCTTGGGGGGCCTAGGAAGATTCACCGGGGAGCTGTTTTTT. Translation: CASSLGGLGRFTGELFF.

The chain joins TRBV9 to TRBJ2-2; perhaps TRBD2 as D (5 bases). V gave up 0 bases and J gave up 0 bases, with 9 bases separating them. The CDR3 length is 16 residues. Per the germline V gene, CDR1 is SGDLS and CDR2 is YYNGEE. Written as DNA, the CDR3 is TGTGCCAGCAGCGTAGTAAGCGGAACGAACACCGGGGAGCTGTTTTTT. Amino acid sequence: CASSVVSGTNTGELFF.

The genes are TRBV11-2 and TRBJ1-6; D is ambiguous. Between the trimmed V and J ends, which lost 1 base and 6 bases, there was a span of 7 bases. The CDR3 totals 14 residues. Germline V CDR1 and CDR2: SGHAT, FQNNGV. CDR3 protein: CASSLGLVNSPLHF. As DNA, the CDR3 is TGTGCCAGCAGCTTAGGTTTAGTTAATTCACCCCTCCACTTT.

This rearrangement joins TRBV3-1 (or the pseudogene TRBV3-2) to TRBJ2-7, with no clear D. Germline V CDR1 and CDR2: LGHDT, YNNKEL (reference sequence). The length of the CDR3 is 14 residues. V was trimmed by 1 base and J by 6 bases, leaving 13 bases between them. In DNA form, the CDR3 reads TGTGCCAGCAGCCAAGTCCCCTACGAAGCCGAGCAGTACTTC. Residues: CASSQVPYEAEQYF.

The chain is built from TRBV28 and TRBJ1-1, with D possibly TRBD1 on 6 matching bases. The CDR3 is 14 residues long. Trimming shortened V by 5 bases and J by 0 bases, and 10 bases separated the two germline ends. Germline CDR1 is MDHEN and CDR2 is SYDVKM. The CDR3 DNA follows: TGTGCCAGCAGTGCGACAGGCCTGAACACTGAAGCTTTCTTT. It translates to CASSATGLNTEAFF.

V and J are TRBV27 and TRBJ1-2, with 7 positions matching TRBD1. The ends lost 5 bases at V and 4 bases at J; junction bases unmatched: 7. The CDR3 runs to 14 residues. Germline CDR1 is MNHEY and CDR2 is SMNVEV (reference sequence). CDR3 in amino acids: CASSPPGDSYGYTF. The CDR3 bases are TGTGCCAGCAGTCCTCCAGGGGACAGCTATGGCTACACCTTC.

Details on this clone: Other DNA sequences in the same sample also yield this CDR3. The CDR3 bases are TGTGCCAGCAGTTCCAGCTATGGCTACACCTTC. Its protein product is CASSSSYGYTF. This sequence joins TRBV28 and TRBJ1-2; D uncertain. Germline CDR1 is MDHEN and CDR2 is SYDVKM. With 4 bases removed from V and 4 bases from J, the gap between germline ends came to 4 bases. There are 11 residues in the CDR3.

The CDR3 DNA is TGTGCCAGCGTGCGGAACAATGAGCAGTTCTTC. Amino acids: CASVRNNEQFF. V and J are TRBV25-1 and TRBJ2-1, with D uncertain. This CDR3 spans 11 amino acids. Germline CDR1 and CDR2: MGHDK and SYGVNS. V was trimmed by 8 bases and J by 5 bases, leaving 7 bases between them.

V is TRBV15 and J is TRBJ1-1; unclear D gene. This CDR3 region has 16 residues. Trimming took 0 bases from V and 2 from J, leaving 13 bases between them. The germline gives CDR1 LNHNV, CDR2 YYDKDF (reference sequence). The CDR3 spells CATSRDRGELNTEAFF. The CDR3 nucleotides are TGTGCCACCAGCAGAGATCGAGGAGAACTAAACACTGAAGCTTTCTTT.